Following are 22 T cell receptor beta chains from one sample sequenced in a study of cytomegalovirus exposure and HLA in healthy donors. Primers included in the PCR were 60 Vbeta and 13 Jbeta primers. Clones were read by immunoSEQ multiplex PCR, and TCRdb kept only the in-frame ones, dropping some. The data show around 140,000 clones, about four fifths seen once. Sequenced material: PBMCs. The receptors come from a middle-aged man in good health and CMV-seronegative.

V is TRBV27 and J is TRBJ2-3; 8 nucleotides align to TRBD1. This CDR3 has 15 residues. V was pared by 5 bases and J by 7 bases, with 11 bases of the junction left unmatched. Germline CDR1 is MNHEY and CDR2 is SMNVEV (reference sequence). The CDR3 DNA reads as TGTGCCAGCAGTCTAGCTTTCAGACAGGGGTATACGCAGTATTTT. It yields the protein CASSLAFRQGYTQYF.

The V gene is TRBV28, the J gene TRBJ2-5; TRBD1 matches at 8 bases. V shed 4 bases and J 1 base; nucleotides not matched to a gene: 2. Germline assignment: CDR1 MDHEN and CDR2 SYDVKM. The CDR3 is 14 amino acids. The CDR3: CASSSTGAQETQYF. The CDR3 DNA reads as TGTGCCAGCAGTTCGACAGGGGCCCAAGAGACCCAGTACTTC.

The rearrangement links TRBV6-5 to TRBJ2-5; 7 nucleotides agree with TRBD1. This CDR3 region has 16 residues. CDR1 and CDR2 (germline): MNHEY, SVGAGI. Trimming took 0 bases from V and 2 from J; bases not matched to a gene: 6. The CDR3 region has the DNA TGTGCCAGCAGTTACTCGACAGGGCCATCTCAAGAGACCCAGTACTTC. Encoded protein: CASSYSTGPSQETQYF.

The chain combines TRBV7-2 with TRBJ1-6; D is ambiguous. The CDR3 spans 13 residues. Trimming shortened V by 9 bases and J by 7 bases, and 13 bases separated the two germline ends. Germline V gene data show CDR1 as SGHTA and CDR2 as FQGNSA. CDR3 DNA sequence: TGTGCCAGTTCGGACGCGGGGAATTCACCCCTCCACTTT. Protein product: CASSDAGNSPLHF.

This rearrangement joins TRBV7-6 to TRBJ2-5, with D possibly matching TRBD1 (5 bases). Germline V CDR1 and CDR2: SGHVS, FNYEAQ. This CDR3 contains 14 residues. V dropped 1 base and J dropped 3 bases, with 9 bases sitting between them. As DNA, the CDR3 is TGTGCCAGCAGCTTAGTTCGCAGGGAAGAGACCCAGTACTTC. Its translation is CASSLVRREETQYF.

The chain carries TRBV27 and TRBJ2-7, with 10 bases that match TRBD2. In germline, CDR1 is MNHEY, CDR2 SMNVEV (reference sequence). Losses at the gene ends were 5 bases for V and 5 bases for J; bases not matched to a gene: 12. This CDR3 is built from 16 residues. CDR3 in DNA: TGTGCCAGCAGTACGCGGACTAGCGGCTCTCCTCACGAGCAGTACTTC. It codes for CASSTRTSGSPHEQYF.

The V call is TRBV2, the J call TRBJ2-2; perhaps TRBD2 as D (6 bases). Germline assignment: CDR1 SNHLY and CDR2 FYNNEI. This CDR3 comprises 13 residues. Trimming left V 4 bases short and J 5 bases short, with 8 bases between. CDR3: CASSGGRTGELFF. The CDR3 coding sequence is TGTGCCAGCAGTGGGGGGAGGACCGGGGAGCTGTTTTTT.

The chain is built from TRBV29-1 and TRBJ1-1, with D tentatively TRBD1 (5 bases). Germline V gene sequence: CDR1 SQVTM, CDR2 ANQGSEA. This CDR3 has 13 amino acids. V was trimmed by 4 bases and J by 1 base, leaving 10 bases between them. The CDR3 is CSVGSRGNTEAFF. The CDR3 DNA reads as TGCAGCGTTGGTTCAAGGGGGAACACTGAAGCTTTCTTT.

The gene calls are TRBV9 and TRBJ2-3; maybe TRBD2 (7 bases). V lost 0 bases to trimming and J lost 0 bases, with 14 bases between them. Germline CDR1 and CDR2: SGDLS and YYNGEE. The CDR3 runs 17 residues. The CDR3 sequence: CASSVGGRDTSTDTQYF. CDR3 bases: TGTGCCAGCAGCGTAGGGGGGAGGGACACTAGCACAGATACGCAGTATTTT.

The V gene is TRBV5-6, the J gene TRBJ1-2; TRBD1 matches 10 bases. The junction had 7 bases not matched to a gene; V was cut back by 4 bases and J by 4 bases. This CDR3 is 15 amino acids long. Germline V gene lookup returns CDR1 SGHDT and CDR2 YYEEEE. CDR3 protein: CASSPRQGASYGYTF. The DNA for the CDR3 is TGTGCCAGCAGCCCTAGACAGGGGGCAAGCTATGGCTACACCTTC.

V and J are TRBV6-5 and TRBJ1-6, with 7 bases lining up with TRBD1. V lost 6 bases and J lost 10; bases outside the gene matches: 12. Germline V CDR1 and CDR2: MNHEY, SVGAGI. The CDR3 has 15 residues. The CDR3 DNA is TGTGCCAGCAGACGAACAGGGGTTGGAGGGTCACCCCTCCACTTT. Protein: CASRRTGVGGSPLHF.

The DNA of the CDR3 is TGTGCCATCAGTGAGGGCAGGGGGAAGGGGGATGAGCAGTTCTTC. Translating gives CAISEGRGKGDEQFF. V usage is TRBV10-3 and J usage is TRBJ2-1; 7 nucleotides match TRBD1. V shed 2 bases, J shed 8 bases, and the junction held 9 bases outside the gene matches. The CDR3 length is 15 residues. Germline V gene sequence: CDR1 ENHRY, CDR2 SYGVKD.

The chain couples TRBV30 to TRBJ1-1, with D possibly matching TRBD1 (5 bases). Germline CDR1 reads GTSNPN; CDR2 reads SVGIG (reference sequence). Between the trimmed V and J ends, which lost 5 bases and 10 bases, there was a span of 17 bases. The CDR3 consists of 12 residues. CDR3 in amino acids: CAWGAGGLVAFF. The CDR3 DNA follows: TGTGCCTGGGGGGCGGGGGGTCTGGTAGCTTTCTTT.

The V gene is TRBV29-1, the J gene TRBJ1-2, with no clear D. Germline CDR1 reads SQVTM; CDR2 reads ANQGSEA. V lost 4 bases and J lost 6, with 21 bases in between. CDR3 length: 15 amino acids. The CDR3 reads CSVVADRVQGDGYTF. The CDR3 DNA reads TGCAGCGTTGTGGCGGATCGCGTTCAAGGAGATGGCTACACCTTC.

The V gene is TRBV5-4, the J gene TRBJ2-3; a possible D gene is TRBD2 (6 bases). The CDR3 length is 16 residues. The ends were cut back, 5 bases at V and 0 bases at J, with 16 bases in the middle. Per germline, CDR1 SGHNT and CDR2 YYREEE (reference sequence). Written as DNA, the CDR3 is TGTGCCAGCAGGGGCGGGACTTCCTCTAGCACAGATACGCAGTATTTT. Protein sequence: CASRGGTSSSTDTQYF.

The chain carries TRBV9 and TRBJ1-1; no reliable D call. Trimming cost V 0 bases and J 9 bases, with 18 bases left between them. Germline-derived CDR1 and CDR2 are SGDLS and YYNGEE. This CDR3 spans 15 amino acids. The CDR3 coding sequence is TGTGCCAGCAGCGTAGAGGAGGAGATAACACTGAAAGCTTTCTTT. Its translation is CASSVEEEITLKAFF.

On this clone: Other DNA sequences in the same sample also yield this CDR3. The rearrangement uses TRBV7-2 and TRBJ2-7; 7 bases fit TRBD1. The germline CDR1 and CDR2 sequences are SGHTA and FQGNSA. Losses at the gene ends were 1 base for V and 1 base for J; bases not matched to a gene: 1. The length of the CDR3 is 14 residues. DNA of the CDR3: TGTGCCAGCAGCTTAGGCAGGGGGTCCTACGAGCAGTACTTC. Amino acids: CASSLGRGSYEQYF.

The J gene is TRBJ2-2, the V gene TRBV29-1; D may be TRBD2 (7 bases). This CDR3 spans 15 amino acids. In germline, CDR1 is SQVTM, CDR2 ANQGSEA. V dropped 8 bases and J dropped 6 bases, with 22 bases sitting between them. The CDR3, as DNA: TGCAGCTCCCAGGTGGCGGGGGCGGGTTCCGGGGAGCTGTTTTTT. Its translation: CSSQVAGAGSGELFF.

The chain links TRBV19 to TRBJ1-4, with TRBD1 matching 9 bases. Per the germline V gene, CDR1 is LNHDA and CDR2 is SQIVND (reference sequence). CDR3 length: 15 residues. J gave up 11 bases and V 4 bases, and 11 bases lay outside the gene matches. The CDR3 DNA follows: TGTGCCAGTAGTACCCCGGACAGGGGTGTAGGGAAACTGTTTTTT. This gives the protein CASSTPDRGVGKLFF.

V and J are TRBV5-8 and TRBJ1-4; TRBD1 might be the D (5 bases). CDR1 is SGHTS and CDR2 is YDEGEE in the germline V gene. The CDR3 loop spans 14 amino acids. The V end lost 0 bases, the J end lost 8 bases, and 11 bases lay between the germline ends. This CDR3 is CASSLDVGEEKLFF. The CDR3 region has the DNA TGTGCCAGCAGCTTGGATGTAGGGGAAGAAAAACTGTTTTTT.

This clone occurred a few times. V and J are TRBV9 and TRBJ2-2; 12 bases line up with TRBD2. The trim removed 3 bases at V and 2 bases at J, leaving 8 bases unmatched. CDR1 is SGDLS and CDR2 is YYNGEE in the germline V gene. The CDR3 length is 18 residues. In nucleotides, the CDR3 is TGTGCCAGCAGCGCCGGACTAGCGGGGATGTATAACACCGGGGAGCTGTTTTTT. This codes for CASSAGLAGMYNTGELFF.

The rearrangement joins TRBV7-2 to TRBJ1-6; D possibly corresponds to TRBD1 (6 bases). The CDR3 length is 15 residues. Trimming took off 4 bases at V and 0 bases at J, with 7 bases between the two ends. Germline-derived CDR1 and CDR2 are SGHTA and FQGNSA. The CDR3 bases are TGTGCCAGCAGCTCCAGGGGCTCCTATAATTCACCCCTCCACTTT. Protein: CASSSRGSYNSPLHF.